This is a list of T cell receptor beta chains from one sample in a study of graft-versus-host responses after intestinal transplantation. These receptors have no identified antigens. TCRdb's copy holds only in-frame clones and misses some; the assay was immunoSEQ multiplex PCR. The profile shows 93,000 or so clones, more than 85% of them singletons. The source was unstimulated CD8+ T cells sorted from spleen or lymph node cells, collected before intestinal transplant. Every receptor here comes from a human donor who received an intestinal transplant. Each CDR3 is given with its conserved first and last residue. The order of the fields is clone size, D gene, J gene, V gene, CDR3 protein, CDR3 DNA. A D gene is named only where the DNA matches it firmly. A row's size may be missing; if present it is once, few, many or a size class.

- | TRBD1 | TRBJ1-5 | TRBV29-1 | CSVVRTGRKYSNQPQHF | TGCAGCGTTGTAAGGACAGGGAGAAAGTATAGCAATCAGCCCCAGCATTTT
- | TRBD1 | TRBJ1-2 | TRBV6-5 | CASSLGQVGYGYTF | TGTGCCAGCAGTCTTGGACAGGTGGGCTATGGCTACACCTTC
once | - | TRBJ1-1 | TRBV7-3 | CASSLLKGTEAFF | TGTGCCAGCAGCTTATTAAAGGGAACTGAAGCTTTCTTT
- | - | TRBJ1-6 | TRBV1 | CTSSPQTGTGDSPLHF | TGCACCAGCAGCCCCCAAACCGGGACAGGGGATTCACCCCTCCACTTT
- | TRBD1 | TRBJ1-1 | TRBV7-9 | CASSLRGQDETEAFF | TGTGCCAGCAGCTTACGAGGACAGGATGAAACTGAAGCTTTCTTT
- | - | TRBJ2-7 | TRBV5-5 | CASSPIRQGGHEQYF | TGTGCCAGCAGCCCAATTAGGCAGGGCGGGCACGAGCAGTACTTC
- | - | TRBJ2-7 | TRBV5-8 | CASSVSSGEGSYEQYF | TGTGCCAGCAGCGTGAGCTCAGGGGAGGGATCCTACGAGCAGTACTTC
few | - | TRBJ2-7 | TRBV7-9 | CASSLIGEDYEQYF | TGTGCCAGCAGCTTAATAGGCGAAGACTACGAGCAGTACTTC
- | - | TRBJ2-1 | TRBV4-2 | CASSQIAASYNEQFF | TGTGCCAGCAGCCAGATAGCGGCCTCCTACAATGAGCAGTTCTTC
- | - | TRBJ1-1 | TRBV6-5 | CASSSTDNTEAFF | TGTGCCAGCAGCTCGACGGATAACACTGAAGCTTTCTTT
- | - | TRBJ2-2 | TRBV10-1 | CASSERGNTGELFF | TGCGCCAGCTCCGAAAGAGGGAACACCGGGGAGCTGTTTTTT
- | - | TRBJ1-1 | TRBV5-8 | CASSGDTLNTEAFF | TGTGCCAGCAGTGGGGACACCTTGAACACTGAAGCTTTCTTT
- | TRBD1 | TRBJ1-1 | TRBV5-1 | CASSFWDRGNTEAFF | TGCGCCAGCAGCTTTTGGGACAGGGGGAACACTGAAGCTTTCTTT
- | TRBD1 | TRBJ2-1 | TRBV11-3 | CASSLTAGGYNEQFF | TGTGCCAGCAGCTTAACGGCAGGGGGCTACAATGAGCAGTTCTTC
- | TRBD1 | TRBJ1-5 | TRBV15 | CATSRDRGISQPQHF | TGTGCCACCAGCAGGGACAGGGGAATTAGTCAGCCCCAGCATTTT
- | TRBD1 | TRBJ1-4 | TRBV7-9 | CASSSDRGREKLFF | TGTGCCAGCAGCTCTGACAGGGGGCGGGAAAAACTGTTTTTT
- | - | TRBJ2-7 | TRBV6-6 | CASSYSGSYEQYF | TGTGCCAGCAGTTACTCCGGGAGTTACGAGCAGTACTTC